Given below is one T cell receptor (beta chain) in context. Antigen unknown. Germline V CDR1 and CDR2: SGHTA, FQGNSA. V was pared by 1 base and J by 5 bases, with 11 bases between. The CDR3 length is 14 residues. This entry is derived from a study of CD8+CD57+ T cells in acquired aplastic anemia. Study details: DNA from sorted CD4+ and CD8+ cells averaged roughly 3.2 ug. Study-wide points: Sharing between patients and controls was observed for roughly 29 CD8+ CDR3 sequences.

The template used for profiling TCR beta VDJ and CDR3 was genomic DNA. TCRdb fed the reads into MiXCR, producing one record per CDR3 protein. The sample lists about 120,000 distinct CDR3 sequences, about 60% occurring once. Only patients with CD8+CD57+ cell expansion on flow cytometry were chosen for sequencing. No therapy was given to patients before blood sampling. This sequence originates from a human donor with aplastic anemia. The sequencing sample was made of sorted CD4+, CD8+, or CD8+CD57+ T cells (not recorded which) from PBMCs. V and J are TRBV7-2 and TRBJ2-5; possibly TRBD1 or TRBD2 for D (5 bases each). The DNA of the CDR3 is TGTGCCAGCAGCTTAGGTAGCGCAGGGGAGACCCAGTACTTC. Its translation: CASSLGSAGETQYF.